A selection of T cell receptor beta chains follows, all from one sample in a study of cytomegalovirus exposure and HLA in healthy donors. Sequencing was performed with immunoSEQ multiplex PCR; in TCRdb, only in-frame clones are kept and a portion is missing. The sample includes about 98,000 clones, about 80% of them seen just once. Input material: PBMCs. These receptors were collected from a man between 18 and 29 years old in good health and CMV-seropositive. The CDR3 runs from the conserved cysteine through the conserved F or W. Each record gives: CDR3 DNA, CDR3 protein, D gene, J gene, V gene, clone size, CDR3 length. A D gene is named only where the DNA matches it firmly. Rows may omit the clone size; those that give it use once, few, many or a size class.

CDR3nt: TGTGCCTGGAGCGCGATACAGGGGTGGAGTGCACCCCTCCACTTT; CDR3aa: CAWSAIQGWSAPLHF; d_gene: TRBD1; j_gene: TRBJ1-6; v_gene: TRBV30; abundance: -; len: 15
CDR3nt: TGTGCCAGCAGCACATCTAGCGAGCAGTACTTC; CDR3aa: CASSTSSEQYF; d_gene: -; j_gene: TRBJ2-7; v_gene: TRBV5-4; abundance: few; len: 11
CDR3nt: TGTGCCAGCAGTGACAGAACTAGCGGGGGGGATGAGCAGTTCTTC; CDR3aa: CASSDRTSGGDEQFF; d_gene: TRBD2; j_gene: TRBJ2-1; v_gene: TRBV6-4; abundance: -; len: 15
CDR3nt: TGTGCCACCAGCTCGCGACAGGTGGGGAATTCACCCCTCCACTTT; CDR3aa: CATSSRQVGNSPLHF; d_gene: -; j_gene: TRBJ1-6; v_gene: TRBV15; abundance: -; len: 15
CDR3nt: TGTGCCAGCAGCTTAGTGGTAGGAACAGGGTGGAACGGCTACACCTTC; CDR3aa: CASSLVVGTGWNGYTF; d_gene: -; j_gene: TRBJ1-2; v_gene: TRBV11-2; abundance: -; len: 16
CDR3nt: TGTGCCAGCAGTGAAAGGGGACAGGGGTCAGAGACCCAGTACTTC; CDR3aa: CASSERGQGSETQYF; d_gene: TRBD1; j_gene: TRBJ2-5; v_gene: TRBV2; abundance: once; len: 15
CDR3nt: TGCGCCAGCAGCTTGGCCCGGTTCAGGATCGGTGAAAAACTGTTTTTT; CDR3aa: CASSLARFRIGEKLFF; d_gene: -; j_gene: TRBJ1-4; v_gene: TRBV5-1; abundance: -; len: 16
CDR3nt: TGCGCCAGCGCGGAGGGGGCGGACAATGAGCAGTTCTTC; CDR3aa: CASAEGADNEQFF; d_gene: -; j_gene: TRBJ2-1; v_gene: TRBV5-1; abundance: -; len: 13
CDR3nt: TGCGCCAGCAGCACACTAAACTCCGGGGGGAATGGAGATACGCAGTATTTT; CDR3aa: CASSTLNSGGNGDTQYF; d_gene: TRBD2; j_gene: TRBJ2-3; v_gene: TRBV5-1; abundance: -; len: 17
CDR3nt: TGTGCCAGCAGTCAAGCCGGGAAAACATACGAGCAGTACTTC; CDR3aa: CASSQAGKTYEQYF; d_gene: -; j_gene: TRBJ2-7; v_gene: TRBV27; abundance: -; len: 14
CDR3nt: TGCGCCAGCACCGAGGGGGGGAGCCCTAACTATGGCTACACCTTC; CDR3aa: CASTEGGSPNYGYTF; d_gene: -; j_gene: TRBJ1-2; v_gene: TRBV5-1; abundance: -; len: 15
CDR3nt: TGTGCCAGTAGTATGGGCAGGGAATACGAGCAGTACTTC; CDR3aa: CASSMGREYEQYF; d_gene: -; j_gene: TRBJ2-7; v_gene: TRBV19; abundance: -; len: 13
CDR3nt: TGTGCCAGCAGTGACTTACCCGGGACAGTCTCCTACGAGCAGTACTTC; CDR3aa: CASSDLPGTVSYEQYF; d_gene: TRBD1; j_gene: TRBJ2-7; v_gene: TRBV25-1; abundance: -; len: 16
CDR3nt: TGTGCCAGCAGCCGGGGGGAGGCACCCCTCCACTTT; CDR3aa: CASSRGEAPLHF; d_gene: -; j_gene: TRBJ1-6; v_gene: TRBV7-9; abundance: -; len: 12
CDR3nt: TGCGCCAGCCGGGTGTACCCGGGACAGGAGTACAATGAGCAGTTCTTC; CDR3aa: CASRVYPGQEYNEQFF; d_gene: TRBD1; j_gene: TRBJ2-1; v_gene: TRBV5-1; abundance: -; len: 16
CDR3nt: TGTGCCAGTACTCTGTTGGCTAGCGGTTACAATGAGCAGTTCTTC; CDR3aa: CASTLLASGYNEQFF; d_gene: TRBD2; j_gene: TRBJ2-1; v_gene: TRBV19; abundance: few; len: 15
CDR3nt: TGTGCCATCAGGGACGGACAGAACACTGAAGCTTTCTTT; CDR3aa: CAIRDGQNTEAFF; d_gene: -; j_gene: TRBJ1-1; v_gene: TRBV10-3; abundance: few; len: 13
CDR3nt: TGTGCCAGCTCACCGGGACAGTCCAACTATGGCTACACCTTC; CDR3aa: CASSPGQSNYGYTF; d_gene: TRBD1; j_gene: TRBJ1-2; v_gene: TRBV18; abundance: -; len: 14
CDR3nt: TGTGCCAGCAGCGACGGAAGCGGGGGCGCTTTTGAGCAGTTCTTC; CDR3aa: CASSDGSGGAFEQFF; d_gene: TRBD2; j_gene: TRBJ2-1; v_gene: TRBV9; abundance: once; len: 15
CDR3nt: TGTGCCAGTAGTACCGGAGGGAACACTGAAGCTTTCTTT; CDR3aa: CASSTGGNTEAFF; d_gene: -; j_gene: TRBJ1-1; v_gene: TRBV19; abundance: -; len: 13
CDR3nt: TGTGCCAGCAGTTCTTTAGGGTTCGGAGGGACAGATACGCAGTATTTT; CDR3aa: CASSSLGFGGTDTQYF; d_gene: -; j_gene: TRBJ2-3; v_gene: TRBV27; abundance: -; len: 16
CDR3nt: TGTGCCAGCAAGCCAGGGGTTTTCGGCAATCAGCCCCAGCATTTT; CDR3aa: CASKPGVFGNQPQHF; d_gene: -; j_gene: TRBJ1-5; v_gene: TRBV2; abundance: few; len: 15
CDR3nt: TGTGCCAGTAATAGTTGGCAGGGTTTTGGGAGCAATCAGCCCCAGCATTTT; CDR3aa: CASNSWQGFGSNQPQHF; d_gene: -; j_gene: TRBJ1-5; v_gene: TRBV19; abundance: -; len: 17
CDR3nt: TGTGCCTGGATATACAGGGGGCCTGGCTACACCTTC; CDR3aa: CAWIYRGPGYTF; d_gene: TRBD1; j_gene: TRBJ1-2; v_gene: TRBV30; abundance: -; len: 12
CDR3nt: TGTGCCAGCAGCCAAGACTTTTTGAACACCGGGGAGCTGTTTTTT; CDR3aa: CASSQDFLNTGELFF; d_gene: -; j_gene: TRBJ2-2; v_gene: TRBV14; abundance: -; len: 15
CDR3nt: TGTGCCAGCTCACCGACAGGAGAGTCACCCCTCCACTTT; CDR3aa: CASSPTGESPLHF; d_gene: -; j_gene: TRBJ1-6; v_gene: TRBV18; abundance: few; len: 13
CDR3nt: TGTGCCAGCAGCCAAGAAGGACTAGCGGGGGGGAGCTCCTACAATGAGCAGTTCTTC; CDR3aa: CASSQEGLAGGSSYNEQFF; d_gene: TRBD2; j_gene: TRBJ2-1; v_gene: TRBV4-2; abundance: once; len: 19
CDR3nt: TGTGCCAGCAGCCCCGGGGGGTCTGGGGCCAAAAACATTCAGTACTTC; CDR3aa: CASSPGGSGAKNIQYF; d_gene: TRBD2; j_gene: TRBJ2-4; v_gene: TRBV7-6; abundance: few; len: 16
CDR3nt: TGTGCCAGCAACAAATTGAGCGGTAATCAGCCCCAGCATTTT; CDR3aa: CASNKLSGNQPQHF; d_gene: -; j_gene: TRBJ1-5; v_gene: TRBV6-6; abundance: few; len: 14
CDR3nt: TGTGCCAGCAGAAGAGCTAGCGGGGGGAGCACAGATACGCAGTATTTT; CDR3aa: CASRRASGGSTDTQYF; d_gene: TRBD2; j_gene: TRBJ2-3; v_gene: TRBV5-4; abundance: -; len: 16
CDR3nt: TGCAGCGTTGAGGGCTACAACGGAGGACCCTACGAGCAGTACTTC; CDR3aa: CSVEGYNGGPYEQYF; d_gene: -; j_gene: TRBJ2-7; v_gene: TRBV29-1; abundance: -; len: 15
CDR3nt: TGTGCCAGCTCTCGTAGCGGGGGGCACTACAATGAGCAGTTCTTC; CDR3aa: CASSRSGGHYNEQFF; d_gene: TRBD2; j_gene: TRBJ2-1; v_gene: TRBV18; abundance: -; len: 15
CDR3nt: TGTGCCAGCAGCCTCCTCGCAGGCTACGAGCAGTACTTC; CDR3aa: CASSLLAGYEQYF; d_gene: -; j_gene: TRBJ2-7; v_gene: TRBV7-3; abundance: -; len: 13
CDR3nt: TGTGCCAGCAGCAACAACCGGGACAGACATGGTATGGAGACCCAGTACTTC; CDR3aa: CASSNNRDRHGMETQYF; d_gene: -; j_gene: TRBJ2-5; v_gene: TRBV21-1; abundance: -; len: 17
CDR3nt: TGCGCCAGCAGCCAAGAAGGGGTACGTCAGCCCCAGCATTTT; CDR3aa: CASSQEGVRQPQHF; d_gene: -; j_gene: TRBJ1-5; v_gene: TRBV4-1; abundance: -; len: 14